The entry that follows covers one T cell receptor beta chain sequence. Its specificity is unknown. The CDR3 runs to 15 residues. Trimming took 5 bases from V and 2 from J, leaving 15 bases between them. Per the germline V gene, CDR1 is SGHDN and CDR2 is FVKESK. This sample is drawn from a study of Graves' ophthalmopathy and Graves' hyperthyroidism. Study summary: At initial diagnosis, peripheral blood was obtained, and this preceded any treatment. Findings of the study overall: Ophthalmopathy was separated from stable hyperthyroidism by a 13-signature model with roughly 91% sensitivity and 81.08% specificity. The model forecast ophthalmopathy progression, reaching about 70% sensitivity and approximately 72% specificity.

The sequenced template was RNA, covering the TCR beta CDR3 region. Second-round multiplex PCR followed a first-round RT-PCR using HTBI primers. Using its own MiXCR run on the multiplex PCR reads, TCRdb lists one record per CDR3 protein. Here the sample spans 740,000 or so distinct CDR3 sequences, 40% being singletons. This clonotype was sampled from an adult man with Graves' ophthalmopathy. This rearrangement joins TRBV14 to TRBJ1-1; the D is unclear. The specimen was peripheral blood. CDR3 residues: CASSEILVFNTEAFF. The CDR3 DNA follows: TGTGCCAGCAGCGAAATCTTGGTGTTTAACACTGAAGCTTTCTTT.